Each of the 13 T cell receptor beta chains below was sequenced from the same sample in a study of blood T cell repertoires in COVID-19. Assay: immunoSEQ multiplex PCR; the TCRdb copy retains only in-frame clones and omits some. The top ten clones hold roughly 5% of a sample with 200,000 to 250,000 clones, about 88% of them seen once. Sequenced sample: peripheral blood. The receptors were gathered from a woman in her 40s with acute or convalescent COVID-19.

This clone was detected only once. The gene calls are TRBV7-8 and TRBJ1-5; TRBD1 is a possible D gene (6 bases). Trimming took off 5 bases at V and 4 bases at J, with 12 bases between the two ends. The CDR3 has 14 amino acids. Germline V gene sequence: CDR1 SGHVS, CDR2 FQNEAQ. In DNA, the CDR3 is TGTGCCAGCAGCAACCCCACAGGGAATCAGCCCCAGCATTTT. Translated, it gives CASSNPTGNQPQHF.

The chain carries TRBV7-4 and TRBJ2-7; D is undetermined. With 8 bases removed from V and 3 bases from J, the gap between germline ends came to 17 bases. This CDR3 spans 14 amino acids. Per the germline V gene, CDR1 is SGHVT and CDR2 is SQSDAQ. The CDR3 DNA reads TGTGCCAGCGGTTGCCAGGCAACCCTCTACGAGCAGTACGTC. It codes for CASGCQATLYEQYV.

The rearrangement joins TRBV29-1 to TRBJ1-2; no reliable D call. CDR1 and CDR2 (germline): SQVTM, ANQGSEA. CDR3 length: 14 residues. Trimming shortened V by 8 bases and J by 6 bases, and 22 bases separated the two germline ends. The CDR3 DNA is TGCAGCTATAGGGAGGGCCTCGGCGACGATGGCTACACCTTC. Protein product: CSYREGLGDDGYTF.

J is TRBJ2-3 and V is TRBV5-1; the match to TRBD1 covers 9 bases. Germline V gene lookup returns CDR1 SGHRS and CDR2 YFSETQ. The CDR3 loop spans 16 amino acids. Germline trimming cut 7 bases from V and 4 bases from J; bases unmatched to any gene: 13. CDR3 bases: TGCGCCAGCCGAAACCTGACAGGGGGGTTAGCAGATACGCAGTATTTT. It specifies CASRNLTGGLADTQYF.

A few counts support this clone. The chain links TRBV10-1 to TRBJ2-3; 7 bases are shared with TRBD1. Trimming cost V 0 bases and J 1 base; bases outside gene matches: 4. CDR3 length: 16 residues. The V gene's germline CDR1 is WNHNN and CDR2 SYGVQD (reference sequence). In DNA form, the CDR3 reads TGCGCCAGCAGTGAGTCGACAGGGCACGGCACAGATACGCAGTATTTT. Its protein product is CASSESTGHGTDTQYF.

The chain joins TRBV5-1 to TRBJ2-1; D is perhaps TRBD1 (6 bases). The CDR3 loop spans 17 amino acids. The germline gives CDR1 SGHRS, CDR2 YFSETQ. Trimming took 0 bases from V and 0 from J, leaving 13 bases between them. The CDR3 DNA reads as TGCGCCAGCAGCTTGGGATTGGGGGCTAGCTCCTACAATGAGCAGTTCTTC. As protein: CASSLGLGASSYNEQFF.

This chain joins TRBV2 and TRBJ1-5; TRBD1 might be the D (5 bases). The CDR3 runs 15 residues. With 7 bases removed from V and 8 bases from J, the gap between germline ends came to 21 bases. Germline loops: CDR1 SNHLY, CDR2 FYNNEI. DNA for the CDR3: TGTGCCAGCACCGAGTCGTACGGGGGGGTGAAGCCCCAGCATTTT. It codes for CASTESYGGVKPQHF.

The chain is built from TRBV27 and TRBJ2-1; 7 bases agree with TRBD1. The CDR3 totals 12 residues. V was clipped by 3 bases and J by 16 bases; unmatched bases: 9. Germline values: CDR1 MNHEY, CDR2 SMNVEV (reference sequence). The DNA of the CDR3 is TGTGCCAGCAGTTTGGTAGGGCAGGGGGAATTCTTC. As protein: CASSLVGQGEFF.

V and J are TRBV5-1 and TRBJ1-6, with a possible D match to TRBD1 (6 bases). CDR1 SGHRS and CDR2 YFSETQ come from the germline V gene. The CDR3 runs to 17 residues. Trimming pared 7 bases from V and 10 bases from J, leaving 27 bases between. CDR3 bases: TGCGCCAGCCGATTAAGGGGGATTGAGGGGGACGCCTCACCCCTCCACTTT. The encoded protein is CASRLRGIEGDASPLHF.

This chain's CDR3 is CASRLAGASTDTQYF. The DNA for the CDR3 is TGCGCCAGCAGACTAGCGGGGGCTAGCACAGATACGCAGTATTTT. The chain links TRBV5-1 to TRBJ2-3; 11 bases fit TRBD2. Trimming took 5 bases from V and 0 from J; bases not matched to a gene: 2. Per the germline V gene, CDR1 is SGHRS and CDR2 is YFSETQ. The CDR3 runs to 15 residues.

This chain links TRBV5-1 with TRBJ2-3; 12 bases agree with TRBD2. CDR1 SGHRS and CDR2 YFSETQ come from the germline V gene. V shed 1 base and J 2 bases; nucleotides not matched to a gene: 14. CDR3 length: 20 amino acids. The CDR3 spells CASSLLLGLAGGKLTDTQYF. CDR3 DNA sequence: TGCGCCAGCAGCTTGCTCCTGGGGCTAGCGGGGGGGAAACTCACAGATACGCAGTATTTT.

The chain has TRBV21-1 and TRBJ1-6; the listed D gene, TRBD1, was not tested against the DNA. TRBV21-1 corresponds to a pseudogene. CDR3 size: 21 residues. CDR3 nucleotide sequence: TGTGCCAGCAGCAAATTTTCGTCCGCAGTCTATGGGCTGGTCTATAATTCACCCCTCCACTTT. It encodes CASSKFSSAVYGLVYNSPLHF.

The chain couples TRBV4-1 to TRBJ1-6; 9 bases match TRBD1. CDR3 length: 17 amino acids. V shed 2 bases, J shed 7 bases, and the junction held 9 bases outside the gene matches. CDR1 MGHRA and CDR2 YSYEKL come from the germline V gene. CDR3 sequence reads: CASSQSRGQGRNSPLHF. In DNA form, the CDR3 reads TGCGCCAGCAGCCAATCCCGGGGACAGGGCAGGAATTCACCCCTCCACTTT.